Presented here are 20 T cell receptor beta chains from one specimen sequenced in a study of CD8 T cells in Susac syndrome. When the RNA was reverse transcribed, random hexamers were used with an input of roughly 0.45 to 1 ug. TCRdb re-analysed the immunoSEQ multiplex PCR reads in MiXCR, keeping a single row per CDR3 protein. This sample has under 200,000 distinct CDR3 sequences; 85% to 95% occur once, and the top ten carry around 0.16%. Sequencing was performed on CD8+ T cells from PBMCs. These TCRs come from a human donor with Susac syndrome.

The chain employs TRBV5-1 and TRBJ1-2; D may be TRBD1 (5 bases). Trimming took off 0 bases at V and 4 bases at J, with 13 bases between the two ends. This CDR3 region has 15 residues. Germline V gives CDR1 SGHRS, CDR2 YFSETQ. The CDR3 reads CASSLEQGLIYGYTF. CDR3 bases: TGCGCCAGCAGCTTGGAGCAGGGACTCATCTATGGCTACACCTTC.

The rearrangement links TRBV12-3 or TRBV12-4 to TRBJ1-2, with TRBD1 as a possible D gene (6 bases). This CDR3 has 15 residues. V gave up 3 bases and J gave up 3 bases, with 14 bases separating them. The CDR3 bases are TGTGCCAGCAGTTTGGGTACACAGGGTGACTATGGCTACACCTTC. Translation gives CASSLGTQGDYGYTF.

V gene TRBV28 combines with J gene TRBJ2-7, with D hard to call. This CDR3 comprises 16 residues. Germline V CDR1 and CDR2: MDHEN, SYDVKM. V lost 4 bases and J 0 bases, leaving 16 bases between the germline ends. CDR3 in amino acids: CASSSPVQDLSYEQYF. CDR3 DNA sequence: TGTGCCAGCAGTTCTCCCGTGCAGGACCTCTCCTACGAGCAGTACTTC.

Here the CDR3 DNA reads TGTGCCAGCAGTTTCCTAGAAGGCACAGATACGCAGTATTTT. Its protein is CASSFLEGTDTQYF. The chain recombines TRBV6-5 with TRBJ2-3; D uncertain. This CDR3 has 14 amino acids. V was clipped by 4 bases and J by 1 base, with 9 bases between them. From germline, CDR1 is MNHEY and CDR2 SVGAGI.

The rearrangement uses TRBV29-1 and TRBJ1-1; TRBD1 is a possible D gene (6 bases). In germline, CDR1 is SQVTM, CDR2 ANQGSEA. Trimming removed 4 bases from V and 3 bases from J, with 12 bases in between. The CDR3 totals 13 residues. The CDR3 sequence: CSVVGGGHTEAFF. The CDR3 nucleotides are TGCAGCGTTGTTGGGGGCGGACACACTGAAGCTTTCTTT. The full variable domain, completed using reference TRBV29-1 and TRBJ1-1, is SAVISQKPSRDICQRGTSLTIQCQVDSQVTMMFWYRQQPGQSLTLIATANQGSEATYESGFVIDKFPISRPNLTFSTLTVSNMSPEDSSIYLCSVVGGGHTEAFFGQGTRLTVV.

J is TRBJ1-1 and V is TRBV14, with D unclear. V dropped 1 base and J dropped 6 bases, with 15 bases sitting between them. Per germline, CDR1 SGHDN and CDR2 FVKESK. CDR3 length: 15 amino acids. The CDR3 nucleotides are TGTGCCAGCAGCCAAGGTCAGGCCAAGGCCCCTGAAGCTTTCTTT. Translated, it gives CASSQGQAKAPEAFF.

The chain combines TRBV4-1 with TRBJ2-5; 10 positions agree with TRBD2. Germline assignment: CDR1 MGHRA and CDR2 YSYEKL. The CDR3 is made up of 15 amino acids. The V and J ends lost 6 bases and 2 bases, in that order; junction bases with no gene match: 6. CDR3 in DNA: TGCGCCAGCAGGGGAGTAGCGGGGGGACAAGAGACCCAGTACTTC. It encodes CASRGVAGGQETQYF.

The genes are TRBV6-5 and TRBJ2-6; unclear D gene. CDR1 is MNHEY, CDR2 SVGAGI, per germline. This CDR3 spans 14 amino acids. V lost 4 bases to trimming and J lost 3 bases, with 7 bases between them. This chain's CDR3 is CASSLDGGANVLTF. CDR3 nucleotide sequence: TGTGCCAGCAGTTTAGACGGTGGGGCCAACGTCCTGACTTTC.

CDR3 sequence reads: CASSPTGVGRTDTQYF. CDR3 sequence (DNA): TGTGCCAGCTCACCCACAGGGGTCGGGCGCACAGATACGCAGTATTTT. This chain links TRBV18 with TRBJ2-3; 7 bases are a match to TRBD1. The J segment lost 1 base and the V segment lost 3 bases, leaving 7 bases of the junction unmatched. There are 16 residues in the CDR3. Germline loops: CDR1 KGHSH, CDR2 LQKENI.

The rearrangement joins TRBV6-6 to TRBJ2-3, with unresolved D. Looked up from germline, CDR1 is MNHNY and CDR2 is SVGAGI (reference sequence). V was trimmed by 2 bases and J by 4 bases, leaving 4 bases between them. The CDR3 has 12 residues. CDR3 bases: TGTGCCAGCAGTTACCCAGCAGATACGCAGTATTTT. Protein product: CASSYPADTQYF.

The chain carries TRBV28 and TRBJ1-3; D call uncertain. V shed 5 bases and J shed 1 base, with 6 bases lying between them. The CDR3 sequence is 13 residues long. Germline CDR1 is MDHEN and CDR2 is SYDVKM. CDR3 coding DNA: TGTGCCAGCAGTGGGGATTCTGGAAACACCATATATTTT. Its translation: CASSGDSGNTIYF.

The chain links TRBV28 to TRBJ2-7, with 12 bases that match TRBD1. V lost 7 bases and J lost 6; bases outside the gene matches: 7. This CDR3 region has 14 residues. Germline V gene sequence: CDR1 MDHEN, CDR2 SYDVKM. The CDR3 here is CASTPGQGASEQYF. The CDR3 region has the DNA TGTGCCAGCACCCCGGGACAGGGGGCTTCCGAGCAGTACTTC. Drawing the rest from reference TRBV28 and TRBJ2-7, the complete variable domain is DVKVTQSSRYLVKRTGEKVFLECVQDMDHENMFWYRQDPGLGLRLIYFSYDVKMKEKGDIPEGYSVSREKKERFSLILESASTNQTSMYLCASTPGQGASEQYFGPGTRLTVT.

V gene TRBV19 combines with J gene TRBJ1-3; D is undetermined. Germline-derived CDR1 and CDR2 are LNHDA and SQIVND (reference sequence). The V end lost 7 bases, the J end lost 4 bases, and 17 bases lay between the germline ends. The CDR3 consists of 15 residues. This chain's CDR3 is CASTLDASGGNTIYF. DNA of the CDR3: TGTGCCAGTACCCTGGACGCCAGCGGAGGAAACACCATATATTTT.

The chain has TRBV3-1 and TRBJ2-1, with TRBD2 identical over 7 bases. V shed 6 bases and J 1 base; nucleotides not matched to a gene: 15. Germline V gives CDR1 LGHDT, CDR2 YNNKEL (reference sequence). The CDR3 covers 18 residues. The CDR3 loop is CASRVGRVGGTSYNEQFF. The CDR3 DNA reads as TGTGCCAGCAGAGTCGGCAGGGTCGGGGGGACTTCCTACAATGAGCAGTTCTTC.

This clonotype appeared a single time. The chain joins TRBV4-1 to TRBJ1-5; D gene unclear. V was shortened by 2 bases and J by 5 bases, with 7 bases between the two germline ends. This CDR3 is built from 13 residues. The germline V gene has CDR1 MGHRA and CDR2 YSYEKL. CDR3 nucleotides: TGCGCCAGCAGCCAATCCGGGGATCAGCCCCAGCATTTT. Amino acid sequence: CASSQSGDQPQHF.

The CDR3, as DNA: TGTGCCAGCAGTTCAATCGGTGCCTACAATGAGCAGTTCTTC. Translating gives CASSSIGAYNEQFF. The genes are TRBV7-3 and TRBJ2-1; D not certain. This CDR3 spans 14 amino acids. Per the germline V gene, CDR1 is SGHTA and CDR2 is FQGTGA. V dropped 6 bases and J dropped 2 bases, with 11 bases sitting between them.

A word on this clonotype: A junction end diverges from the germline sequence, so it may reflect a read error. V is TRBV7-7 and J is TRBJ2-1, with D possibly being TRBD1 (6 bases). The CDR3 sequence is 17 residues long. The germline V gene encodes CDR1 SSHAT and CDR2 FNYEAQ (reference sequence). The DNA for the CDR3 is TGTGCTAGCAGCTTCCGACTTACAGGGTACGGCGACAATGAGCAGTTCTTC. Translation: CASSFRLTGYGDNEQFF.

This clonotype was detected a few times. The chain recombines TRBV28 with TRBJ2-7, with D perhaps TRBD1 (6 bases). The CDR3 sequence is 14 residues long. The V and J ends lost 2 bases and 1 base respectively, with 9 bases between them. Germline V gene data show CDR1 as MDHEN and CDR2 as SYDVKM. The CDR3 reads CASSLGTTSYEQYF. CDR3 nucleotide sequence: TGTGCCAGCAGTTTAGGGACAACGTCCTACGAGCAGTACTTC.

The V gene is TRBV27, the J gene TRBJ1-5; D may be TRBD1 (5 bases). Germline V lookup: CDR1 MNHEY, CDR2 SMNVEV (reference sequence). Deletions cut 8 bases from V and 4 bases from J, with 9 bases between. The CDR3 is 12 residues long. CDR3 nucleotide sequence: TGTGCCAGCCGGGAGGGGAATCAGCCCCAGCATTTT. Translated: CASREGNQPQHF.

The chain links TRBV4-1 to TRBJ2-5; 11 positions agree with TRBD2. CDR3 length: 20 residues. Germline V gene data show CDR1 as MGHRA and CDR2 as YSYEKL. V lost 4 bases and J lost 2; bases outside the gene matches: 18. CDR3 in amino acids: CASSLRFPTPGLAEQETQYF. The DNA for the CDR3 is TGCGCCAGCAGCCTAAGATTCCCCACACCGGGACTAGCGGAACAAGAGACCCAGTACTTC.